This record concerns one TCR beta chain sequence. CDR1 and CDR2 (germline): MNHEY, SVGEGT. This CDR3 region has 15 residues. In terms of origin and age, donors were healthy Caucasian individuals from Russia aged about 6 to 100. The authors ran a second PCR of about 6 to 11 cycles using a sample-barcoded 5' primer and a J-beta primer mix. TCRdb recomputed calls from the 5' RACE reads with MiXCR, one row per CDR3 protein. The sample shows around 800,000 distinct CDR3 sequences, around 42% of them seen only once. The data stem from a study of blood T cells in healthy people across ages. Study information: Capture by template switching was about one barcoded beta molecule per two T cells.

Sequenced input: blood. The V and J genes are TRBV6-2 or TRBV6-3 and TRBJ2-1, with 8 nucleotides matching TRBD1. The J call may be wrong; the DNA end is better matched by TRBJ2-7. The source is a man in his 60s in good health. The CDR3 is CASSYTRGLEDEQYF. DNA of the CDR3: TGTGCCAGCAGTTACACCAGGGGGCTTGAGGACGAGCAGTACTTC.